This is a list of T cell receptor beta chains from one sample in a study of post-analysis software for immune sequencing data. TCRdb re-called the PCR reads with MiXCR, one entry per CDR3 protein. The data hold around 440,000 distinct CDR3 sequences, with under 55% observed a single time. Sequenced input: blood. All receptors derive from a girl aged 10 to 17 with multiple sclerosis. Both conserved end residues are part of each CDR3. D genes are given only for firm matches. Clone size is not always given. Where it is, it says once, few, many or a class for expanded clones.

abundance: NA
d_gene: NA
v_gene: TRBV11-2
j_gene: TRBJ2-7
CDR3aa: CASSLLPDGLYEQYF
CDR3nt: TGTGCCAGCAGCTTATTGCCCGACGGACTCTACGAGCAGTACTTC

abundance: NA
d_gene: TRBD2
v_gene: TRBV7-2
j_gene: TRBJ2-1
CDR3aa: CASSLGPRGSGHNEQFF
CDR3nt: TGTGCCAGCAGCTTAGGCCCCCGCGGGAGTGGGCACAATGAGCAGTTCTTC

abundance: NA
d_gene: NA
v_gene: TRBV7-9
j_gene: TRBJ2-7
CDR3aa: CASSFGGENSYEQYF
CDR3nt: TGTGCCAGCAGCTTTGGTGGAGAAAATTCCTACGAGCAGTACTTC

abundance: NA
d_gene: NA
v_gene: TRBV28
j_gene: TRBJ1-2
CDR3aa: CASSDRLNYGYTF
CDR3nt: TGTGCCAGCAGTGATCGACTAAACTATGGCTACACCTTC

abundance: few
d_gene: NA
v_gene: TRBV20-1
j_gene: TRBJ2-7
CDR3aa: CSARSRRNSYEQYF
CDR3nt: TGCAGTGCTAGGTCCAGGAGAAACTCCTACGAGCAGTACTTC

abundance: few
d_gene: NA
v_gene: TRBV20-1
j_gene: TRBJ1-5
CDR3aa: CSARRGVDQPQHF
CDR3nt: TGCAGTGCTAGAAGAGGGGTGGATCAGCCCCAGCATTTT

abundance: NA
d_gene: TRBD2
v_gene: TRBV20-1
j_gene: TRBJ2-1
CDR3aa: CSARDILAGNEQFF
CDR3nt: TGCAGTGCTAGAGATATTCTAGCGGGAAATGAGCAGTTCTTC

abundance: NA
d_gene: TRBD1
v_gene: TRBV28
j_gene: TRBJ1-5
CDR3aa: CASSEGAQPQHF
CDR3nt: TGTGCCAGCAGCGAGGGGGCTCAGCCCCAGCATTTT

abundance: NA
d_gene: TRBD2
v_gene: TRBV2
j_gene: TRBJ2-7
CDR3aa: CASCSAGGRYEQYF
CDR3nt: TGTGCCAGCTGTAGTGCGGGAGGGCGTTACGAGCAGTACTTC

abundance: NA
d_gene: NA
v_gene: TRBV20-1
j_gene: TRBJ2-7
CDR3aa: CSAQILGLYEQYF
CDR3nt: TGCAGTGCTCAGATTTTGGGACTCTACGAGCAGTACTTC

abundance: NA
d_gene: NA
v_gene: TRBV5-1
j_gene: TRBJ2-7
CDR3aa: CASGGPDSAGEQYF
CDR3nt: TGCGCCAGCGGCGGACCGGACAGTGCCGGTGAGCAGTACTTC

abundance: few
d_gene: NA
v_gene: TRBV7-2
j_gene: TRBJ1-2
CDR3aa: CASSSRVGRNYGYTF
CDR3nt: TGTGCCAGCAGCTCGCGGGTCGGGAGGAACTATGGCTACACCTTC

abundance: NA
d_gene: TRBD1
v_gene: TRBV4-1
j_gene: TRBJ1-5
CDR3aa: CASSLGTGLGNQPQHF
CDR3nt: TGCGCCAGCAGCTTAGGGACAGGTCTAGGCAATCAGCCCCAGCATTTT

abundance: NA
d_gene: NA
v_gene: TRBV9
j_gene: TRBJ2-7
CDR3aa: CASSVGVRSSYEQYF
CDR3nt: TGTGCCAGCAGCGTAGGGGTCAGGAGCTCCTACGAGCAGTACTTC

abundance: few
d_gene: TRBD1
v_gene: TRBV5-1
j_gene: TRBJ2-5
CDR3aa: CASSPGQPQETQYF
CDR3nt: TGCGCCAGTTCCCCGGGACAGCCACAAGAGACCCAGTACTTC

abundance: NA
d_gene: NA
v_gene: TRBV3-1
j_gene: TRBJ2-4
CDR3aa: CASSQDTRAKGAKNIQYF
CDR3nt: TGTGCCAGCAGCCAAGATACCCGGGCTAAAGGAGCCAAAAACATTCAGTACTTC

abundance: NA
d_gene: TRBD1
v_gene: TRBV5-1
j_gene: TRBJ1-1
CDR3aa: CASRQGQMNTEAFF
CDR3nt: TGCGCCAGCAGACAGGGACAGATGAACACTGAAGCTTTCTTT

abundance: NA
d_gene: TRBD2
v_gene: TRBV7-2
j_gene: TRBJ2-1
CDR3aa: CASSLALLTSGSYNEQFF
CDR3nt: TGTGCCAGCAGCTTAGCGCTATTAACTAGCGGTTCCTACAATGAGCAGTTCTTC

abundance: NA
d_gene: NA
v_gene: TRBV7-3
j_gene: TRBJ1-4
CDR3aa: CASSLNPDEKLFF
CDR3nt: TGTGCCAGCAGCTTAAATCCGGATGAAAAACTGTTTTTT

abundance: NA
d_gene: NA
v_gene: TRBV12-3/TRBV12-4
j_gene: TRBJ2-5
CDR3aa: CASSPTVGGETQYF
CDR3nt: TGTGCCAGCAGTCCGACAGTTGGAGGAGAGACCCAGTACTTC

abundance: many
d_gene: NA
v_gene: TRBV12-3/TRBV12-4
j_gene: TRBJ2-5
CDR3aa: CASSLLETQYF
CDR3nt: TGTGCCAGCAGCTTGTTAGAGACCCAGTACTTC

abundance: NA
d_gene: NA
v_gene: TRBV29-1
j_gene: TRBJ2-7
CDR3aa: CSVPGSRESLYEQYF
CDR3nt: TGCAGCGTCCCCGGTTCTAGGGAAAGTTTGTACGAGCAGTACTTC

abundance: NA
d_gene: NA
v_gene: TRBV5-1
j_gene: TRBJ2-3
CDR3aa: CASNIADTQYF
CDR3nt: TGCGCCAGCAATATTGCAGATACGCAGTATTTT

abundance: NA
d_gene: TRBD1
v_gene: TRBV13
j_gene: TRBJ2-7
CDR3aa: CASSSSREVGTGKYEQYF
CDR3nt: TGTGCCAGCAGCTCGTCAAGAGAGGTCGGGACAGGGAAATACGAGCAGTACTTC

abundance: NA
d_gene: NA
v_gene: TRBV12-5
j_gene: TRBJ2-7
CDR3aa: CASGLGELETRYF
CDR3nt: TGTGCTAGTGGTTTGGGGGAGTTGGAGACCCGGTACTTC

abundance: NA
d_gene: TRBD2
v_gene: TRBV29-1
j_gene: TRBJ2-7
CDR3aa: CSVDGRGETYEQYF
CDR3nt: TGCAGCGTTGACGGGCGGGGGGAGACCTACGAGCAGTACTTC

abundance: NA
d_gene: TRBD2
v_gene: TRBV27
j_gene: TRBJ2-5
CDR3aa: CASSFGTSGSRETQYF
CDR3nt: TGTGCCAGCAGTTTTGGTACTAGCGGGAGCAGAGAGACCCAGTACTTC

abundance: NA
d_gene: TRBD2
v_gene: TRBV7-9
j_gene: TRBJ2-1
CDR3aa: CASSLVGTSIYNEQFF
CDR3nt: TGTGCCAGCAGCTTAGTGGGGACTAGTATCTACAATGAGCAGTTCTTC

abundance: NA
d_gene: TRBD1
v_gene: TRBV12-3/TRBV12-4
j_gene: TRBJ1-4
CDR3aa: CASRPGGDEKLFF
CDR3nt: TGTGCCAGCAGGCCAGGGGGAGACGAAAAACTGTTTTTT

abundance: NA
d_gene: TRBD2
v_gene: TRBV20-1
j_gene: TRBJ2-4
CDR3aa: CSAVNLLAGVGDIQYF
CDR3nt: TGCAGTGCTGTAAATTTATTAGCGGGAGTGGGAGACATTCAGTACTTC

abundance: NA
d_gene: TRBD2
v_gene: TRBV3-1
j_gene: TRBJ2-1
CDR3aa: CASSQDPGLVYNEQFF
CDR3nt: TGTGCCAGCAGCCAAGACCCGGGACTAGTTTACAATGAGCAGTTCTTC

abundance: NA
d_gene: NA
v_gene: TRBV7-3
j_gene: TRBJ1-2
CDR3aa: CASSSAADDYGYTF
CDR3nt: TGTGCCAGCAGCTCTGCGGCGGACGACTATGGCTACACCTTC

abundance: NA
d_gene: NA
v_gene: TRBV7-2
j_gene: TRBJ2-6
CDR3aa: CASSLDSGAGANVLTF
CDR3nt: TGTGCCAGCAGCTTGGATTCGGGAGCTGGGGCCAACGTCCTGACTTTC

abundance: many
d_gene: NA
v_gene: TRBV25-1
j_gene: TRBJ2-1
CDR3aa: CASSASSYNEQFF
CDR3nt: TGTGCCAGCAGTGCGTCGAGTTACAATGAGCAGTTCTTC

abundance: NA
d_gene: TRBD1
v_gene: TRBV11-1
j_gene: TRBJ2-1
CDR3aa: CTSSLSGTASYNEQFF
CDR3nt: TGTACCAGCAGCTTATCCGGGACAGCCTCTTACAATGAGCAGTTCTTC

abundance: once
d_gene: NA
v_gene: TRBV6-2/TRBV6-3
j_gene: TRBJ2-5
CDR3aa: CASSYEAAGRGGETQYF
CDR3nt: TGTGCCAGCAGTTACGAGGCGGCGGGGAGAGGAGGAGAGACCCAGTACTTC

abundance: NA
d_gene: NA
v_gene: TRBV28
j_gene: TRBJ2-3
CDR3aa: CASSGGAADAQYF
CDR3nt: TGTGCCAGCAGTGGTGGAGCCGCAGATGCGCAGTATTTT

abundance: few
d_gene: NA
v_gene: TRBV5-4
j_gene: TRBJ2-6
CDR3aa: CASSLALQGPASGANVLTF
CDR3nt: TGTGCCAGCAGCTTGGCCCTACAGGGACCAGCCTCTGGGGCCAACGTCCTGACTTTC

abundance: NA
d_gene: TRBD1
v_gene: TRBV28
j_gene: TRBJ2-7
CDR3aa: CASRADRGLEQYF
CDR3nt: TGTGCCAGCAGGGCAGACAGGGGGCTCGAGCAGTACTTC

abundance: NA
d_gene: TRBD2
v_gene: TRBV3-1
j_gene: TRBJ2-5
CDR3aa: CASSRGGLQETQYF
CDR3nt: TGTGCCAGCAGCCGGGGGGGACTCCAAGAGACCCAGTACTTC

abundance: NA
d_gene: TRBD2
v_gene: TRBV6-1
j_gene: TRBJ2-1
CDR3aa: CASSVAGGPAEQFF
CDR3nt: TGTGCCAGCAGTGTTGCGGGAGGGCCGGCTGAGCAGTTCTTC

abundance: NA
d_gene: NA
v_gene: TRBV9
j_gene: TRBJ2-5
CDR3aa: CASSPRGGTTRGLEETQYF
CDR3nt: TGTGCCAGCAGCCCGAGGGGGGGGACTACAAGAGGATTAGAAGAGACCCAGTACTTC